These T cell receptor beta chains were read from a single sample in a study of Graves' ophthalmopathy and Graves' hyperthyroidism. MiXCR was run by TCRdb on the multiplex PCR reads, yielding one entry per CDR3 protein. The sample carries hundreds of thousands of distinct CDR3 sequences, roughly 20% recorded once. Input material: peripheral blood. Receptor source: a young woman with stable Graves' hyperthyroidism. Some clones in this sample may be carry-over from other donors' samples. CDR3s include the opening cysteine and the closing phenylalanine or tryptophan. D genes are given only for firm matches. Only some rows state a clone size, as once, few, many or a class for expanded clones.

J gene: TRBJ1-3
D gene: -
V gene: TRBV5-1
clone size: -
CDR3 DNA: TGCGCCAGCAGCGCGGACGAAGTTAACACCATATATTTT
CDR3 protein: CASSADEVNTIYF

J gene: TRBJ1-1
D gene: TRBD1
V gene: TRBV19
clone size: few
CDR3 DNA: TGTGCCAGCACCAGAGGGAGACAGGGGGTGACTGAAGCTTTCTTT
CDR3 protein: CASTRGRQGVTEAFF

J gene: TRBJ1-2
D gene: TRBD1
V gene: TRBV28
clone size: many
CDR3 DNA: TGTGCCAGCATGGGCCCCGGGACAGACTATGGCTACACCTTC
CDR3 protein: CASMGPGTDYGYTF

J gene: TRBJ1-5
D gene: -
V gene: TRBV13
clone size: many
CDR3 DNA: TGTGCCAGCAGTCACTCCACTCAGGGGCTTAATAGCAATCAGCCCCAGCATTTT
CDR3 protein: CASSHSTQGLNSNQPQHF

J gene: TRBJ2-4
D gene: -
V gene: TRBV5-6
clone size: many
CDR3 DNA: TGTGCCAGCAGCTTGGAAACAGGGAATATTCAGTACTTC
CDR3 protein: CASSLETGNIQYF

J gene: TRBJ1-1
D gene: TRBD1
V gene: TRBV6-5
clone size: few
CDR3 DNA: TGTGCCAGCAGTTACCGGGGACAGGGCCCGTGGATCACTGAAGCTTTCTTT
CDR3 protein: CASSYRGQGPWITEAFF

J gene: TRBJ1-1
D gene: TRBD1
V gene: TRBV3-1
clone size: many
CDR3 DNA: TGTGCCAGCAGAGGAGGGAGGGGGCGCTGGGACACTGAAGCTTTCTTT
CDR3 protein: CASRGGRGRWDTEAFF

J gene: TRBJ1-6
D gene: -
V gene: TRBV2
clone size: few
CDR3 DNA: TGTGCCAGCAGTGAAGGCGGGAATAATTCACCCCTCCACTTT
CDR3 protein: CASSEGGNNSPLHF

J gene: TRBJ1-1
D gene: -
V gene: TRBV6-1
clone size: -
CDR3 DNA: TGTGCCAGCACTATAGACAAGGACACTGAAGCTTTCTTT
CDR3 protein: CASTIDKDTEAFF

J gene: TRBJ2-5
D gene: -
V gene: TRBV7-3
clone size: many
CDR3 DNA: TGTGCCAGCAGCTTAACTAAGGACAGCCAAGAGACCCAGTACTTC
CDR3 protein: CASSLTKDSQETQYF

J gene: TRBJ1-2
D gene: -
V gene: TRBV2
clone size: few
CDR3 DNA: TGTGCCAGCAGTGAAAGGTTCTATGGCTACACCTTC
CDR3 protein: CASSERFYGYTF

J gene: TRBJ1-1
D gene: -
V gene: TRBV7-6
clone size: many
CDR3 DNA: TGTGCCAGCAGTTTACAGGGAGTTGGTTCTGAAGCTTTCTTT
CDR3 protein: CASSLQGVGSEAFF

J gene: TRBJ2-7
D gene: -
V gene: TRBV4-3
clone size: -
CDR3 DNA: TGCGCCAGCAGCCAAGGGACTAACCCGACCTACGAGCAGTACTTC
CDR3 protein: CASSQGTNPTYEQYF

J gene: TRBJ2-5
D gene: TRBD2
V gene: TRBV6-1
clone size: many
CDR3 DNA: TGTGCCAGCAATAGGACTAGCATGACGGAGACCCAGTACTTC
CDR3 protein: CASNRTSMTETQYF

J gene: TRBJ1-2
D gene: -
V gene: TRBV11-2
clone size: many
CDR3 DNA: TGTGCCAGCAGCTCCATCCCAGGTGCTAACTATGGCTACACCTTC
CDR3 protein: CASSSIPGANYGYTF

J gene: TRBJ1-1
D gene: -
V gene: TRBV24-1
clone size: few
CDR3 DNA: TGTGCCACCAGCCGGGGTGGGGGGCAGACTGAAGCTTTCTTT
CDR3 protein: CATSRGGGQTEAFF

J gene: TRBJ1-2
D gene: TRBD1
V gene: TRBV24-1
clone size: -
CDR3 DNA: TGTGCCACCAGCGGGCCCCGGACAGGACACTATGGCTACACCTTC
CDR3 protein: CATSGPRTGHYGYTF

J gene: TRBJ1-3
D gene: TRBD1
V gene: TRBV27
clone size: many
CDR3 DNA: TGTGCCAGCAGATCTGCGCCAGGGGGCCTCTCTGGAAACACCATATATTTT
CDR3 protein: CASRSAPGGLSGNTIYF

J gene: TRBJ2-7
D gene: TRBD1
V gene: TRBV3-1
clone size: many
CDR3 DNA: TGTGCCAGCAGCCCGCGGACAGGCGGTTTGGACGAGCAGTACTTC
CDR3 protein: CASSPRTGGLDEQYF

J gene: TRBJ1-1
D gene: TRBD1
V gene: TRBV12-3/TRBV12-4
clone size: many
CDR3 DNA: TGTGCCAGCACCCGGACAGGACCAGCTAACACTGAAGCTTTCTTT
CDR3 protein: CASTRTGPANTEAFF

J gene: TRBJ2-4
D gene: TRBD2
V gene: TRBV12-3/TRBV12-4
clone size: few
CDR3 DNA: TGTGCCAGCAGCCCCGGGGGGGCAGAGGGGTTGAACATTAAGTACTTC
CDR3 protein: CASSPGGAEGLNIKYF

J gene: TRBJ2-7
D gene: TRBD2
V gene: TRBV13
clone size: many
CDR3 DNA: TGTGCCAGCAGCTCAGATAGCGGGCGGGGGATTTACGAGCAGTACTTC
CDR3 protein: CASSSDSGRGIYEQYF

J gene: TRBJ2-5
D gene: TRBD1
V gene: TRBV7-3
clone size: few
CDR3 DNA: TGTGCCAGCAGCTTAGGAACCAGGGGGCCTTTCGAGACCCAGTACTTC
CDR3 protein: CASSLGTRGPFETQYF

J gene: TRBJ1-2
D gene: -
V gene: TRBV28
clone size: few
CDR3 DNA: TGTGCCAGCAATTTGGACCTAGCTAACTATGGCTACACCTTC
CDR3 protein: CASNLDLANYGYTF

J gene: TRBJ1-1
D gene: -
V gene: TRBV6-2/TRBV6-3
clone size: -
CDR3 DNA: TGCGCCAGCAGAACCTCCCAGGCGAAAGCTTTCTTT
CDR3 protein: CASRTSQAKAFF

J gene: TRBJ2-7
D gene: TRBD2
V gene: TRBV30
clone size: many
CDR3 DNA: TGTGCCCGGAGTTCAGCAGCGGGAGGGCCAGGCGAGCAGTACTTC
CDR3 protein: CARSSAAGGPGEQYF

J gene: TRBJ1-2
D gene: -
V gene: TRBV4-2
clone size: many
CDR3 DNA: TGTGCCAGCAGACCACAGATCGGGGGGGGGTCCTACTATGGCTACACCTTC
CDR3 protein: CASRPQIGGGSYYGYTF

J gene: TRBJ2-7
D gene: TRBD1
V gene: TRBV7-2
clone size: once
CDR3 DNA: TGTGCCAGCAGCCCAGACAGGGGAGGATTCTACGAGCAGTACTTC
CDR3 protein: CASSPDRGGFYEQYF

J gene: TRBJ1-5
D gene: TRBD1
V gene: TRBV2
clone size: many
CDR3 DNA: TGTGCCAGCAGTTCCGGGACAGGGGGCCCTCAGCCCCAGCATTTT
CDR3 protein: CASSSGTGGPQPQHF

J gene: TRBJ2-7
D gene: -
V gene: TRBV30
clone size: many
CDR3 DNA: TGTGCCTGGAGTGTACTTTGGGGGGACGAGCAGTACTTC
CDR3 protein: CAWSVLWGDEQYF

J gene: TRBJ1-1
D gene: -
V gene: TRBV7-8
clone size: -
CDR3 DNA: TGTGCCAGCAGCGCGGACCAAGGTGCTTTCTTT
CDR3 protein: CASSADQGAFF

J gene: TRBJ1-2
D gene: -
V gene: TRBV10-3
clone size: many
CDR3 DNA: TGTGCCATCACCAGTGAGCATAACTATGGCTACACCTTC
CDR3 protein: CAITSEHNYGYTF

J gene: TRBJ1-5
D gene: -
V gene: TRBV12-3/TRBV12-4
clone size: many
CDR3 DNA: TGTGCCAGCCGCCTGGGCGGGGGCAGTCAGCCCCAGCATTTT
CDR3 protein: CASRLGGGSQPQHF

J gene: TRBJ2-5
D gene: -
V gene: TRBV12-3/TRBV12-4
clone size: many
CDR3 DNA: TGTGCCAGCAGGGCCCCGTCGGACAGAGAAGAGACCCAGTACTTC
CDR3 protein: CASRAPSDREETQYF

J gene: TRBJ1-2
D gene: TRBD1
V gene: TRBV6-1
clone size: many
CDR3 DNA: TGTGCCAGCAGTGAAGGACAGGGACCTTATGGCTACACCTTC
CDR3 protein: CASSEGQGPYGYTF

J gene: TRBJ1-6
D gene: -
V gene: TRBV6-1
clone size: few
CDR3 DNA: TGTGCCAGCAGCCAGGGATTAAGCACCTATAATTCACCCCTCCACTTT
CDR3 protein: CASSQGLSTYNSPLHF

J gene: TRBJ1-2
D gene: TRBD1
V gene: TRBV20-1
clone size: few
CDR3 DNA: TGCAGTGCTGCACAGGGGGCAGAGTATGGCTACACCTTC
CDR3 protein: CSAAQGAEYGYTF

J gene: TRBJ1-1
D gene: -
V gene: TRBV12-3/TRBV12-4
clone size: -
CDR3 DNA: TGTGCCAGCTCACAGTTCGCGAACACTGAAGCTTTCTTT
CDR3 protein: CASSQFANTEAFF

J gene: TRBJ2-7
D gene: -
V gene: TRBV6-1
clone size: -
CDR3 DNA: TGTGCCAGCGGTGACGGGAGTTTGGGGTTCTACGAGCAGTACTTC
CDR3 protein: CASGDGSLGFYEQYF

J gene: TRBJ1-2
D gene: -
V gene: TRBV28
clone size: many
CDR3 DNA: TGTGCCAGCAGTTTAACCAGGGCCCATGGCTACACCTTC
CDR3 protein: CASSLTRAHGYTF

J gene: TRBJ2-5
D gene: TRBD2
V gene: TRBV11-2
clone size: -
CDR3 DNA: TGTGCCAGCAGCGCAGCACCGGGACTAGAGGAGACCCAGTACTTC
CDR3 protein: CASSAAPGLEETQYF

J gene: TRBJ2-7
D gene: TRBD2
V gene: TRBV28
clone size: many
CDR3 DNA: TGTGCCAGCAACCGACGTAGGGCTAGCGGGACCTACGAGCAGTACTTC
CDR3 protein: CASNRRRASGTYEQYF

J gene: TRBJ2-7
D gene: -
V gene: TRBV4-3
clone size: -
CDR3 DNA: TGCGCCAGCAGCCAAGATCCCTCAGGGGCCTACGAGCAGTACTTC
CDR3 protein: CASSQDPSGAYEQYF

J gene: TRBJ2-4
D gene: TRBD2
V gene: TRBV6-2/TRBV6-3
clone size: few
CDR3 DNA: TGTGCCAGCTTCTCCGGAGCCGGGACTAGCGGGGGAACGGCCAAAAACATTCAGTACTTC
CDR3 protein: CASFSGAGTSGGTAKNIQYF

J gene: TRBJ2-5
D gene: TRBD1
V gene: TRBV4-1
clone size: many
CDR3 DNA: TGCGCCAGCAGCCACCGGGACAGGGGCGGTGAGACCCAGTACTTC
CDR3 protein: CASSHRDRGGETQYF

J gene: TRBJ1-5
D gene: TRBD1
V gene: TRBV20-1
clone size: many
CDR3 DNA: TGCAGTGCTCAAGACAGGGGAAACAATCAGCCCCAGCATTTT
CDR3 protein: CSAQDRGNNQPQHF

J gene: TRBJ2-5
D gene: TRBD2
V gene: TRBV12-5
clone size: -
CDR3 DNA: TGTGCTAGTGGTCTGGGACTAGCGGGGGCCCAAGAGACCCAGTACTTC
CDR3 protein: CASGLGLAGAQETQYF

J gene: TRBJ2-5
D gene: -
V gene: TRBV11-2
clone size: -
CDR3 DNA: TGTGCCAGCAGCTTAGCCGCAGGGGGGGCCCAGTACTTC
CDR3 protein: CASSLAAGGAQYF

J gene: TRBJ1-2
D gene: -
V gene: TRBV20-1
clone size: -
CDR3 DNA: TGCAGTGCCAGACCGACAGCTAACTATGGCTACACCTTC
CDR3 protein: CSARPTANYGYTF

J gene: TRBJ1-2
D gene: -
V gene: TRBV7-2
clone size: many
CDR3 DNA: TGTGCCAGCAGGCAGACGGACGAGATCTATGGCTACACCTTC
CDR3 protein: CASRQTDEIYGYTF